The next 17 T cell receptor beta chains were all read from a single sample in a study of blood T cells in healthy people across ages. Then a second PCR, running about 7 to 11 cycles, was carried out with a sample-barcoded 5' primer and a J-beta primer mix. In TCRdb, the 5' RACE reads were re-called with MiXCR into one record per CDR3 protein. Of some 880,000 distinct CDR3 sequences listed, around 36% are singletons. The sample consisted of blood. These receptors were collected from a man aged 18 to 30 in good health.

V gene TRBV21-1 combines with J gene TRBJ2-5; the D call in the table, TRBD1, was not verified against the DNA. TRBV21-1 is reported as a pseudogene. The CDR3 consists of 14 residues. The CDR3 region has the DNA TGTGCCAGCAGCAATCCGGGAGCTCAAGAGACCCAGTACTTC. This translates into CASSNPGAQETQYF.

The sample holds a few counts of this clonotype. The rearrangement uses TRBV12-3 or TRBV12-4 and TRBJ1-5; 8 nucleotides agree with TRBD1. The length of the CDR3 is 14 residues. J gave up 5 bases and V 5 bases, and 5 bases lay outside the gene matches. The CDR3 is CASSQGASYQPQHF. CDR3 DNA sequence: TGTGCCAGCAGTCAGGGGGCCAGCTATCAGCCCCAGCATTTT.

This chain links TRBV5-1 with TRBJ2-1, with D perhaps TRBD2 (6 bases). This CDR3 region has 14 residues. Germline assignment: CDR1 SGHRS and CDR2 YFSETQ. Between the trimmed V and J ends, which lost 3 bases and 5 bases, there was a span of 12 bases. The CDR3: CASSWTGRNNEQFF. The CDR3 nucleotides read TGCGCCAGCAGCTGGACCGGGAGAAACAATGAGCAGTTCTTC.

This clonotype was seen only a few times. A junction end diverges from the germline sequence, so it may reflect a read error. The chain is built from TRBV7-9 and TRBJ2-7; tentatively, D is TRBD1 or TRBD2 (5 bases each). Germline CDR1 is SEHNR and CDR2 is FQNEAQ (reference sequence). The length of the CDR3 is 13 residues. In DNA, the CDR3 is TGTGCCAGCAGCGTAGCATCGGGGCGCGAGCAGTACTTC. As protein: CASSVASGREQYF.

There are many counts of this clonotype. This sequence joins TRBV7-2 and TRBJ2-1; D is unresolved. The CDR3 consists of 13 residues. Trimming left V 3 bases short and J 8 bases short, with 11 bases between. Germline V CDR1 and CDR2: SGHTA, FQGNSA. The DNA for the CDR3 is TGTGCCAGCAGCTTTGGTGAGGTGGATGAGCAGTTCTTC. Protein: CASSFGEVDEQFF. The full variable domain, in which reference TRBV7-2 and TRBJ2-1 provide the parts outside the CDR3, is GAGVSQSPSNKVTEKGKDVELRCDPISGHTALYWYRQSLGQGLEFLIYFQGNSAPDKSGLPSDRFSAERTGGSVSTLTIQRTQQEDSAVYLCASSFGEVDEQFFGPGTRLTVL.

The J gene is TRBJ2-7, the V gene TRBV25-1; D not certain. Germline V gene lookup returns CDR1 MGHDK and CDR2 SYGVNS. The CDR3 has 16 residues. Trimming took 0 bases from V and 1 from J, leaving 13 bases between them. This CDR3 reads CASSEYTSQVSYEQYF. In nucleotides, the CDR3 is TGTGCCAGCAGTGAATATACCAGCCAGGTTTCCTACGAGCAGTACTTC.

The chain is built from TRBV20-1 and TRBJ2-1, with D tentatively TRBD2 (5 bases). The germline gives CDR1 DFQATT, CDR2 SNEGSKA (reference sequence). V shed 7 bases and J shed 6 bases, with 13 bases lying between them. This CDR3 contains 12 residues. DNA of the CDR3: TGCAGTGTTCCGGGAACCCTCAATGAGCAGTTCTTC. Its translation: CSVPGTLNEQFF.

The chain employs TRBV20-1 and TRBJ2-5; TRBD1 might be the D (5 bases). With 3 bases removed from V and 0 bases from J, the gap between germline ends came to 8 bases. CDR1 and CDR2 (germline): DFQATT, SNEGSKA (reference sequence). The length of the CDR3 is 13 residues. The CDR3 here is CSASRTNQETQYF. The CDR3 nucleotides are TGCAGTGCTAGTAGGACAAACCAAGAGACCCAGTACTTC.

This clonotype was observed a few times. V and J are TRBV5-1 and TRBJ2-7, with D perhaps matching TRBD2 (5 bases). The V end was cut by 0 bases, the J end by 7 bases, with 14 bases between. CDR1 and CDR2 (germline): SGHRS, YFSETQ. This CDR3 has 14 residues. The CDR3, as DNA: TGCGCCAGCAGCTTGGCCCTAGCTGAGTATGAGCAGTACTTC. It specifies CASSLALAEYEQYF.

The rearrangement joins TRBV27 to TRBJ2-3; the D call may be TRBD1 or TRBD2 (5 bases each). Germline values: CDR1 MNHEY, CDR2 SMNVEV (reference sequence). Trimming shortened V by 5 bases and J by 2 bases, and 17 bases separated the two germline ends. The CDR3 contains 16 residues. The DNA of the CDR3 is TGTGCCAGCAGTCCCAACCCAGGGACGTTCACAGATACGCAGTATTTT. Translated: CASSPNPGTFTDTQYF.

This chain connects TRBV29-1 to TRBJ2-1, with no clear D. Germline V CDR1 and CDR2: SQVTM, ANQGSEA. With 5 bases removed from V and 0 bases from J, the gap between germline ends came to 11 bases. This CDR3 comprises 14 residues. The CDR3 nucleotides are TGCAGCGTTCTGAGATCGAACTCCTACAATGAGCAGTTCTTC. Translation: CSVLRSNSYNEQFF.

CDR3 nucleotides: TGTGCCAGCAGCTTCAACGGGGGGCCAGGGGATACGCAGTATTTT. Protein product: CASSFNGGPGDTQYF. This chain connects TRBV7-2 to TRBJ2-3, with a possible D match to TRBD2 (7 bases). Deletions cut 3 bases from V and 6 bases from J, with 16 bases between. The CDR3 extends over 15 amino acids. CDR1 SGHTA and CDR2 FQGNSA come from the germline V gene.

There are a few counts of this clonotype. The CDR3 here is CASSSDGQETQYF. Here the CDR3 DNA reads TGTGCCAGCAGCTCGGACGGTCAAGAGACCCAGTACTTC. V usage is TRBV7-3 and J usage is TRBJ2-5; the D is unclear. CDR1 is SGHTA, CDR2 FQGTGA, per germline. V was pared by 4 bases and J by 2 bases, with 8 bases between. This CDR3 region has 13 residues.

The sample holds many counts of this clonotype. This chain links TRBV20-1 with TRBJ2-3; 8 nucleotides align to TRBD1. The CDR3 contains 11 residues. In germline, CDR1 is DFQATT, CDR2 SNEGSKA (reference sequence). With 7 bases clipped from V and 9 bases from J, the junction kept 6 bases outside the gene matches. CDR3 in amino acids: CSVARDRTQYF. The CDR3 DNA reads TGCAGTGTCGCACGGGACAGGACGCAGTATTTT.

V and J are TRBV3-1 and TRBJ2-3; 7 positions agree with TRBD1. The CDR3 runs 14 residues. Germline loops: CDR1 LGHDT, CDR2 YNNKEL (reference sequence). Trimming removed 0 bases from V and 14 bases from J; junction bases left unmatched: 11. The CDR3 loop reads CASSQEPWTGRPYF. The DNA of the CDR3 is TGTGCCAGCAGCCAAGAACCCTGGACAGGCCGTCCGTATTTT.

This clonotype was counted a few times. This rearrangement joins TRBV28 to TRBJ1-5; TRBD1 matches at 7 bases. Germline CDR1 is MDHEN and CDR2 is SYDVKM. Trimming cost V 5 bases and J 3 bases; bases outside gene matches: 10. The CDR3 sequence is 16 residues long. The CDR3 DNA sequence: TGTGCCAGCAGTCCTATGGTACAGGGGCACAATCAGCCCCAGCATTTT. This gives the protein CASSPMVQGHNQPQHF.

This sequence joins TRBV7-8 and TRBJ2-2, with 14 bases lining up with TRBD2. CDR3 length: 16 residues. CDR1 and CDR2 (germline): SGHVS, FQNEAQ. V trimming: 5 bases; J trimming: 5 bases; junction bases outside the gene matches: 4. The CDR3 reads CASSMGLAGVTGELFF. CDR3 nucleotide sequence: TGTGCCAGCAGCATGGGACTAGCGGGGGTTACCGGGGAGCTGTTTTTT.